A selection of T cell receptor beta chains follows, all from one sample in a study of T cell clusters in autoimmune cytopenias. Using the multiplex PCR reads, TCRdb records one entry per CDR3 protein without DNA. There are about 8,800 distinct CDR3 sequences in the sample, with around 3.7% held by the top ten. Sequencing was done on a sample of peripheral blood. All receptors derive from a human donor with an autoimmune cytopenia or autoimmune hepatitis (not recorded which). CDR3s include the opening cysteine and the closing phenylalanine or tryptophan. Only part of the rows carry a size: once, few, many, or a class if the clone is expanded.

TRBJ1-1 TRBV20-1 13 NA CSARRGPNGEAFF
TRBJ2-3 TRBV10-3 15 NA CAIRPTSGRTDTQYF
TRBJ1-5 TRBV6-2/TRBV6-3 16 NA CASRQGIGQINQPQHF
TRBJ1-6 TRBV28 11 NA CATNRAYVLHF
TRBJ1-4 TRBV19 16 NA CASSPLYRETNEKLFF
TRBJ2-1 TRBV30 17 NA CAWSDVGGSGSTDEQFF
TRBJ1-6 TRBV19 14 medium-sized CASSIQTGNSPLHF
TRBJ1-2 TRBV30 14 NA CAWSRDRGNYGYTF
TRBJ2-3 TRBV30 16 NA CAWRNLAGAFTDTQYF
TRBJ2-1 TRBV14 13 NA CASSQVNYNEQFF
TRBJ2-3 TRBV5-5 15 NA CASSRRGLLTDTQYF
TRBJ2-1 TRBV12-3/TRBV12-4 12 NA CASAQNYNEQFF
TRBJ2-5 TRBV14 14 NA CASSQGLDKETQYF
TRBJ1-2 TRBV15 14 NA CATSRSTGEFGDTF
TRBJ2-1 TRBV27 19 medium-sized CASSLVASGRALARNEQFF
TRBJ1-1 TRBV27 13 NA CASSLNGGTEAFF
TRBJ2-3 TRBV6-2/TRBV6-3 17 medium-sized CASSSSWGQSSTDTQYF
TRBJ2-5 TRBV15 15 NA CATSRVLVDQETQYF
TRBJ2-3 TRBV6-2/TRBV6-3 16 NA CASSSFPAGVADTQYF
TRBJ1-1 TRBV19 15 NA CASSQGMAKRTEAFF
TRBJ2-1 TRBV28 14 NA CASSFGLVGNEQFF
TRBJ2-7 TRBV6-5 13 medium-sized CASSLDSTYEQYF
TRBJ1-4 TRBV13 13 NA CASSLDSGEKLFF
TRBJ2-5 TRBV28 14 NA CASNRDSPKETQYF
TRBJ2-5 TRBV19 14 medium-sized CASRKLGGGETQYF
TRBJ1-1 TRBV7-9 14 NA CASRSLQGDTEAFF
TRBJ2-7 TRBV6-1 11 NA CASSDFYEQYF
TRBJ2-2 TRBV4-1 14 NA CASSQVPESGELFF
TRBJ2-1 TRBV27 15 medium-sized CASSLLAAIYNEQFF
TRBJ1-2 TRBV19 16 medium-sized CASKVGHRFSNYGYTF
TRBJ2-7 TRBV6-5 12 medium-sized CASSYGVGEQYF
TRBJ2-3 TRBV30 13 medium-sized CACQLAGADTQYF
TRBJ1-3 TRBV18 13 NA CASSESTGNTIYF
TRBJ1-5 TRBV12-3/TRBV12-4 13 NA CASSFGLGAAQHF
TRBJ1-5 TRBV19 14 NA CASSPWGAGQPQHF
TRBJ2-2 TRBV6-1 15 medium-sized CASSKWTGNTGELFF
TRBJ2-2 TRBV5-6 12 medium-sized CASSRYTGELFF
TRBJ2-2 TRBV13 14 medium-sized CASSLEHATGELFF
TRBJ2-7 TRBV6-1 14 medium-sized CASSEVVAGYEQYF
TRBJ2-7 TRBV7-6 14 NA CASSLALGDNEQYF